This TCR beta chain appears in the sequencing data of a study of OX40 agonist ivuxolimab in advanced cancers. Whole-study context: Prior anti-PD-1, anti-PD-L1 or anti-CTLA-4 therapy did not bar entry, and roughly 40% had some.

This clone was seen only once. Antigen unknown. Data came from immunoSEQ multiplex PCR; TCRdb stores just in-frame clones and leaves some out. The repertoire has over 70,000 clones, roughly 88% of them found once; the top ten carry approximately 0.3%. Notes on the study in general: The average count of expanded clones was higher among CD8+ T cells than among CD4+. Partial responders at 0.1-3.0 mg/kg showed near-lowest clonal expansion.

The CDR3 spans 16 residues. After removal of 4 bases from V and 1 base from J, the junction contained 8 bases not matched to a gene. CDR1 and CDR2 (germline): SGHDT, YYEEEE. The rearrangement links TRBV5-6 to TRBJ1-2, with 9 bases aligning to TRBD1. The sample here was CD4+ or CD8+ T cells sorted from blood, taken in a trial of the OX40 agonist ivuxolimab. This sequence was found in an adult with an advanced solid tumor such as melanoma, head and neck, liver or kidney cancer. The chain's CDR3 is CASSPTTGGLNYGYTF. In DNA, the CDR3 is TGTGCCAGCAGCCCTACTACAGGGGGCCTTAACTATGGCTACACCTTC.